The sequence of this T cell receptor (beta chain) was determined in a study of blood T cells in healthy people across ages. Study observations and caveats: A roughly linear age-dependent decrease characterized TCR beta diversity per million T cells.

With a J-beta primer mix and a sample-barcoded 5' primer, a second PCR ran about 7 to 12 cycles. Each single sample gave us at least 3 million CDR3-containing paired-end reads. TCRdb reprocessed the 5' RACE reads via MiXCR and lists one record per CDR3 protein. This sample yields approximately 600,000 distinct CDR3 sequences, of which approximately 50% are seen a single time; over 30% belongs to the top ten. Notes on this clonotype: Its specificity is unknown.

The CDR3 length is 16 residues. Trimming removed 6 bases from V and 5 bases from J; junction bases left unmatched: 5. This sequence was found in a man aged 55 to 70 in good health. The chain uses TRBV12-3 or TRBV12-4 and TRBJ2-1; 15 bases map to TRBD2. The sequenced sample was blood. The CDR3 DNA reads as TGTGCCAGCAGGCAGGGACTAGCGGGGGGACACAATGAGCAGTTCTTC. Translating gives CASRQGLAGGHNEQFF.